The rows below give T cell receptor beta chains drawn from one sample of a study of identical twins. TCRdb reprocessed the 5' RACE reads via MiXCR and lists one record per CDR3 protein. This sample carries about 340,000 distinct CDR3 sequences, roughly an eighth of them seen once, and the ten largest clones take 6% to 9%. The same sample was also studied in work on yellow fever vaccine responses in identical twins.

The sample taken for sequencing was CD8+ T cells sorted from blood. The receptors come from a woman aged 18-29 years in good health. CDR3s include the opening cysteine and the closing phenylalanine or tryptophan. The order of the fields is clone size, V gene, CDR3 length, D gene, J gene, CDR3 protein, CDR3 DNA. The D gene is left open where the match is weak. Clone size is given for some rows only: seen once, a few or many times, or a class if the clone is expanded.

clone_size: many
v_call: TRBV12-3/TRBV12-4
cdr3_length: 15
d_call: TRBD2
j_call: TRBJ2-5
cdr3_aa: CASSPQARGGETQYF
cdr3_nt: TGTGCCAGCAGCCCACAGGCTCGCGGGGGGGAGACCCAGTACTTC

clone_size: few
v_call: TRBV28
cdr3_length: 13
d_call: .
j_call: TRBJ2-7
cdr3_aa: CASSSPFPDEQYF
cdr3_nt: TGTGCCAGCAGTTCACCCTTCCCCGACGAGCAGTACTTC

clone_size: few
v_call: TRBV13
cdr3_length: 13
d_call: TRBD1
j_call: TRBJ1-2
cdr3_aa: CASSQGVQYGYTF
cdr3_nt: TGTGCCAGCAGCCAGGGGGTCCAGTATGGCTACACCTTC

clone_size: many
v_call: TRBV4-2
cdr3_length: 16
d_call: TRBD2
j_call: TRBJ2-2
cdr3_aa: CASSQEGSGAAGELFF
cdr3_nt: TGTGCCAGCAGCCAAGAGGGGAGCGGGGCGGCCGGGGAGCTGTTTTTT

clone_size: few
v_call: TRBV24-1
cdr3_length: 16
d_call: .
j_call: TRBJ2-1
cdr3_aa: CATSDSGPYSYNEQFF
cdr3_nt: TGTGCCACCAGTGATTCGGGACCCTACTCCTACAATGAGCAGTTCTTC

clone_size: .
v_call: TRBV11-3
cdr3_length: 13
d_call: .
j_call: TRBJ1-1
cdr3_aa: CASSLGVGAEAFF
cdr3_nt: TGTGCCAGCAGCTTAGGAGTCGGGGCTGAAGCTTTCTTT

clone_size: few
v_call: TRBV4-1
cdr3_length: 15
d_call: .
j_call: TRBJ2-1
cdr3_aa: CASSQSPYGADEQFF
cdr3_nt: TGCGCCAGCAGCCAAAGCCCCTATGGGGCGGATGAGCAGTTCTTC

clone_size: many
v_call: TRBV12-3/TRBV12-4
cdr3_length: 14
d_call: .
j_call: TRBJ1-2
cdr3_aa: CASSSGIPAGPYTF
cdr3_nt: TGTGCCAGCAGTTCTGGTATACCGGCTGGTCCCTACACCTTC

clone_size: .
v_call: TRBV7-8
cdr3_length: 17
d_call: TRBD2
j_call: TRBJ2-2
cdr3_aa: CASSLSRLAGGTGELFF
cdr3_nt: TGTGCCAGCAGCTTATCCCGACTAGCGGGGGGCACCGGGGAGCTGTTTTTT

clone_size: few
v_call: TRBV3-1
cdr3_length: 14
d_call: TRBD1
j_call: TRBJ2-3
cdr3_aa: CASSPTGATDTQYF
cdr3_nt: TGTGCCAGCAGTCCGACAGGGGCTACAGATACGCAGTATTTT

clone_size: .
v_call: TRBV10-2
cdr3_length: 12
d_call: .
j_call: TRBJ1-1
cdr3_aa: CASSESTVGAFF
cdr3_nt: TGCGCCAGCAGTGAGTCGACGGTAGGAGCTTTCTTT

clone_size: few
v_call: TRBV3-1
cdr3_length: 15
d_call: .
j_call: TRBJ1-1
cdr3_aa: CASSQSPQINTEAFF
cdr3_nt: TGTGCCAGCAGCCAAAGCCCTCAGATCAACACTGAAGCTTTCTTT

clone_size: many
v_call: TRBV12-3/TRBV12-4
cdr3_length: 15
d_call: .
j_call: TRBJ1-1
cdr3_aa: CASSFQLRRFTEAFF
cdr3_nt: TGTGCCAGCAGTTTTCAACTAAGGCGGTTCACTGAAGCTTTCTTT

clone_size: .
v_call: TRBV4-2
cdr3_length: 13
d_call: .
j_call: TRBJ1-5
cdr3_aa: CASSQRGTQPQHF
cdr3_nt: TGTGCCAGCAGCCAAAGGGGAACGCAGCCCCAGCATTTT

clone_size: once
v_call: TRBV3-1
cdr3_length: 17
d_call: TRBD2
j_call: TRBJ2-7
cdr3_aa: CASSQEPSLAGVHEQYF
cdr3_nt: TGTGCCAGCAGCCAAGAACCCTCACTAGCGGGGGTCCACGAGCAGTACTTC

clone_size: .
v_call: TRBV13
cdr3_length: 13
d_call: .
j_call: TRBJ2-1
cdr3_aa: CASSFFQNNEQFF
cdr3_nt: TGTGCCAGCAGCTTTTTTCAGAACAATGAGCAGTTCTTC

clone_size: few
v_call: TRBV2
cdr3_length: 13
d_call: TRBD2
j_call: TRBJ2-1
cdr3_aa: CASSRTSGNEQFF
cdr3_nt: TGTGCCAGCAGCCGGACTAGCGGAAATGAGCAGTTCTTC

clone_size: .
v_call: TRBV7-3
cdr3_length: 16
d_call: TRBD2
j_call: TRBJ2-7
cdr3_aa: CASSSIAGTPFHEQYF
cdr3_nt: TGTGCCAGCAGCTCCATAGCGGGTACCCCCTTCCACGAGCAGTACTTC

clone_size: .
v_call: TRBV2
cdr3_length: 15
d_call: TRBD2
j_call: TRBJ2-3
cdr3_aa: CASSEGGSIADTQYF
cdr3_nt: TGTGCCAGCAGTGAAGGCGGGAGTATCGCAGATACGCAGTATTTT

clone_size: .
v_call: TRBV15
cdr3_length: 13
d_call: TRBD2
j_call: TRBJ2-3
cdr3_aa: CATTKRGEDTQYF
cdr3_nt: TGTGCCACCACCAAGCGGGGGGAAGATACGCAGTATTTT

clone_size: many
v_call: TRBV7-9
cdr3_length: 17
d_call: .
j_call: TRBJ2-3
cdr3_aa: CASSTIGSGTETDTQYF
cdr3_nt: TGTGCCAGCAGCACCATTGGTAGCGGGACAGAAACGGATACGCAGTATTTT

clone_size: .
v_call: TRBV28
cdr3_length: 17
d_call: .
j_call: TRBJ2-1
cdr3_aa: CASSLATAGSGYNEQFF
cdr3_nt: TGTGCCAGCAGTTTAGCCACAGCGGGTAGTGGATACAATGAGCAGTTCTTC

clone_size: .
v_call: TRBV7-9
cdr3_length: 14
d_call: .
j_call: TRBJ2-5
cdr3_aa: CASSLRQAQETQYF
cdr3_nt: TGTGCCAGCAGCCTGCGACAAGCACAAGAGACCCAGTACTTC

clone_size: .
v_call: TRBV7-9
cdr3_length: 14
d_call: .
j_call: TRBJ2-3
cdr3_aa: CASISGLSTDTQYF
cdr3_nt: TGTGCCAGCATCTCGGGACTTTCCACAGATACGCAGTATTTT

clone_size: few
v_call: TRBV11-2
cdr3_length: 12
d_call: .
j_call: TRBJ2-2
cdr3_aa: CASLDRTGELFF
cdr3_nt: TGTGCCAGCCTTGATAGGACCGGGGAGCTGTTTTTT